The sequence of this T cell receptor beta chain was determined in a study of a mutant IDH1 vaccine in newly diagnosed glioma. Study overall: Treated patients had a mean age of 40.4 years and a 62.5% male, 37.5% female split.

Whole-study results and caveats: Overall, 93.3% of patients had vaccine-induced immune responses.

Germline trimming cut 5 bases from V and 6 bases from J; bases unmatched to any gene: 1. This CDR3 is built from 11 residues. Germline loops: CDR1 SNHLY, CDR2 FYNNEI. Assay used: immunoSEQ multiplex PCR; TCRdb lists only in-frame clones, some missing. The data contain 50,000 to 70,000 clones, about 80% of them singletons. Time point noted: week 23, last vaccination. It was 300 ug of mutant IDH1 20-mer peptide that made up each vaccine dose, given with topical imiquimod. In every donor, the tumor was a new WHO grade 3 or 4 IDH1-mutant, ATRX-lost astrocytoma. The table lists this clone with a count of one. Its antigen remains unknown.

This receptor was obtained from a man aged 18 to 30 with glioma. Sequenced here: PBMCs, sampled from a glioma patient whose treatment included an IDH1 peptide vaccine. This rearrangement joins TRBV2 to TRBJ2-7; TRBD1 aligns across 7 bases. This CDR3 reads CASSTGVEQYF. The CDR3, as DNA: TGTGCCAGCAGTACAGGGGTCGAGCAGTACTTC. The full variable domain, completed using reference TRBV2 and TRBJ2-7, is EPEVTQTPSHQVTQMGQEVILRCVPISNHLYFYWYRQILGQKVEFLVSFYNNEISEKSEIFDDQFSVERPDGSNFTLKIRSTKLEDSAMYFCASSTGVEQYFGPGTRLTVT.